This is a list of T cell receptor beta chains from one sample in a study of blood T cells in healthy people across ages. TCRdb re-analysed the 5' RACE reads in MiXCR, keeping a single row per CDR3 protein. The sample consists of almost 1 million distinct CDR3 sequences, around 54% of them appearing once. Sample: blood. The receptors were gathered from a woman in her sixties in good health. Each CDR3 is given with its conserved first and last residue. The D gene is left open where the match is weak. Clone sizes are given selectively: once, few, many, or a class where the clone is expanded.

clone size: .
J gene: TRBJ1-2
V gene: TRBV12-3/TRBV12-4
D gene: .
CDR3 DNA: TGTGCCAGCAGTTTTAAGAAGAGGAACTATGGCTACACCTTC
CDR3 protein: CASSFKKRNYGYTF

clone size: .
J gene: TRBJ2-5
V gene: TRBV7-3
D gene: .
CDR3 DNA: TGTGCCAGCAACTTAATGTATCGCCCATTGGATGAGCAGTACTTC
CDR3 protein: CASNLMYRPLDEQYF

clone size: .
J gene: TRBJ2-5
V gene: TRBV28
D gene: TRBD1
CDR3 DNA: TGTGCCAGCAGTTTTGCCCCAGGGACAGGGATGAAGACCCAGTACTTC
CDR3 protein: CASSFAPGTGMKTQYF

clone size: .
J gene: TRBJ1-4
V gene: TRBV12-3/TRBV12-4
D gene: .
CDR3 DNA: TGTGCCAGCAGTTTAGATGGAGGGGAAAAACTGTTTTTT
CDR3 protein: CASSLDGGEKLFF

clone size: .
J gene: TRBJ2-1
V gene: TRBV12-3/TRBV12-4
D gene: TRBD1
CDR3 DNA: TGTGCCAGCAGTTTAGGGCTGACAGGGGGCGCGGCTGATGAGCAGTTCTTC
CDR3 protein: CASSLGLTGGAADEQFF

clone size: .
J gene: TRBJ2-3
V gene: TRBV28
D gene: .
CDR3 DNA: TGTGCCAGCAAGGAACAGGGCAACACAGATACGCAGTATTTT
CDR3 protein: CASKEQGNTDTQYF

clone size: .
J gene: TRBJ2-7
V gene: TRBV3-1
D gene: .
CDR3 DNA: TGTGCCAGCAGCCAACAAAGCTCCCCTACCTACGAGCAGTACTTC
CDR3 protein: CASSQQSSPTYEQYF

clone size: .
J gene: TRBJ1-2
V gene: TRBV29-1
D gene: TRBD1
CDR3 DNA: TGCAGCGTATGGACAGGGGGCCCCATCATCGATGGCTACACCTTC
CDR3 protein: CSVWTGGPIIDGYTF

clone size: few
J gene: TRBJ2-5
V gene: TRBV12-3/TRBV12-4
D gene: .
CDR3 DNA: TGTGCCACCAACGACGGGGGAAAGACCCAGTACTTC
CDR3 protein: CATNDGGKTQYF

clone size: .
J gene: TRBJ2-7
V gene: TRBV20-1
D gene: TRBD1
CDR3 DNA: TGCAGTGCTAGACAGGGACAGGAAAATTACGAGCAGTACTTC
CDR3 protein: CSARQGQENYEQYF

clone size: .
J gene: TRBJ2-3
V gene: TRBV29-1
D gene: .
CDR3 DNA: TGCAGCGTTAGCCTTCCTGCAGGATTCACAGATACGCAGTATTTT
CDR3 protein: CSVSLPAGFTDTQYF

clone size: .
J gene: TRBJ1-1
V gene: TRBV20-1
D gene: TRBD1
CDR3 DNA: TGCAGGGGAGTTCCAGACAGGGGAAAAGCTTTCTTT
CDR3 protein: CRGVPDRGKAFF

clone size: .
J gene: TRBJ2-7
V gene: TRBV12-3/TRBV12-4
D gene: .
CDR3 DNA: TGTGCCAGCGGTATTCTGACGGAGACCTACGAGCAGTACTTC
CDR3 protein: CASGILTETYEQYF

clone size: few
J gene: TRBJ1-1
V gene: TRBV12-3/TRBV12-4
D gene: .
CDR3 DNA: TGTGCCAGCAACCCGGGGGGTAGCACTGAAGCTTTCTTT
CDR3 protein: CASNPGGSTEAFF

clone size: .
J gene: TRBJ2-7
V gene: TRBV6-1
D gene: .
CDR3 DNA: TGTGCCAGCAGTGAAGAAGGGGGAAGGTTTCAGTACTTC
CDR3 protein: CASSEEGGRFQYF

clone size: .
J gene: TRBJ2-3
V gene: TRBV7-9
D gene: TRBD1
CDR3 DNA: TGTGCCAGCAGCCAGGGGGACAGGTGGTCAGATACGCAGTATTTT
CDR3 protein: CASSQGDRWSDTQYF

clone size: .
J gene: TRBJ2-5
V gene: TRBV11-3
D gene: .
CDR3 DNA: TGTGCCAGCAGCTTCGACGGATTAAAGCAGTACTTC
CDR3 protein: CASSFDGLKQYF

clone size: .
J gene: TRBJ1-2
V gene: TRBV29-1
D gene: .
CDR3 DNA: TGCAGCGTTATCCGGGACCCGGTGGATGGCTACACCTTC
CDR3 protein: CSVIRDPVDGYTF

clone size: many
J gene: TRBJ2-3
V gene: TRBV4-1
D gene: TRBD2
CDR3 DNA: TGCGCCAGCAGCCAAGATCAGGGACTAGCACAGAATACGCAGTATTTT
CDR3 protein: CASSQDQGLAQNTQYF

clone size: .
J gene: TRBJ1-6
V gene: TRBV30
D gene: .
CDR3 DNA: TGTGCCTGGAGTTCCGGGGATAATTCACCCCTCCACTTT
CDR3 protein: CAWSSGDNSPLHF

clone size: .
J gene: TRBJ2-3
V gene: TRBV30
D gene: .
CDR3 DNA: TGTGCCTGGACCGTCGGGGGATTTAGAGATACGCAGTATTTT
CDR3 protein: CAWTVGGFRDTQYF

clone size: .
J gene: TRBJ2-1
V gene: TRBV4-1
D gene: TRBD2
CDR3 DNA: TGCGCCAGCAGCCAATCAAAACTAAGCGGGAGATACAATGAGCAGTTCTTC
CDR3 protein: CASSQSKLSGRYNEQFF

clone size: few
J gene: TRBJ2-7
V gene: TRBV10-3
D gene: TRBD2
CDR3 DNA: TGTGCCATCACTCCGGGACTACACAGGACTGAGCAGTACTTC
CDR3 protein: CAITPGLHRTEQYF

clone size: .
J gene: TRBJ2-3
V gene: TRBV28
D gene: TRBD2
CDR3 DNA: TGTGCCAGCAGTATCCTTAGCGGGGGGAATACAGATACGCAGTATTTT
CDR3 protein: CASSILSGGNTDTQYF

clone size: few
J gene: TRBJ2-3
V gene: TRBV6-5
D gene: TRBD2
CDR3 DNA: TGTGCCAGCAGCCCTGGCGGGAGAAAAGATACGCAGTATTTT
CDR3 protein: CASSPGGRKDTQYF

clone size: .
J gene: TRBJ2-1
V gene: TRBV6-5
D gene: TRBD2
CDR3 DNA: TGTGCCAGCAGTTACTCGACCGAACTAGCGGGTGTCTACAATGAGCAGTTCTTC
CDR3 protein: CASSYSTELAGVYNEQFF

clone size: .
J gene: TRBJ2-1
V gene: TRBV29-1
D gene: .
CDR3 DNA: TGCAGCGTTGATTACGGGCGCGCGGGTGAGCAGTTCTTC
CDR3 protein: CSVDYGRAGEQFF

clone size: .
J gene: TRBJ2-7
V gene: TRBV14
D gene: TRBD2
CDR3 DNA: TGTGCCAGCAGCCCCCTAGCGGGAGATGTCTACGAGCAGTACTTC
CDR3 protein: CASSPLAGDVYEQYF

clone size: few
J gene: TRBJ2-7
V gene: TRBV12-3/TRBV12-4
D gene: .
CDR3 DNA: TGTGCCAGCAGCCCTCAGGGATCAATCCTTTACGAGCAGTACTTC
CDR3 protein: CASSPQGSILYEQYF

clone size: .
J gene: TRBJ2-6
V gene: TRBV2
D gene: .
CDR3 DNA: TGTGCCAGCAGGATTAACACAGTCTCTGGGGCCAACGTCCTGACTTTC
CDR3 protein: CASRINTVSGANVLTF

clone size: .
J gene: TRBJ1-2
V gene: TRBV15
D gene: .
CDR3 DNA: TGTGCCACCAGCAGAGACAGACCGGGGGGCTACACCTTC
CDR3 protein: CATSRDRPGGYTF

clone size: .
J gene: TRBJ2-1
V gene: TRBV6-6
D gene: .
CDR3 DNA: TGTGCCAGCAGTTACGTGTCTCCCTGGGATGAGCAGTTCTTC
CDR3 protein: CASSYVSPWDEQFF

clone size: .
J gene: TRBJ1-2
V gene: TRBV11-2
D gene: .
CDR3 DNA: TGTGCCAGCAGCTTGGGCAGCCCCAACTATGGCTACACCTTC
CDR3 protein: CASSLGSPNYGYTF

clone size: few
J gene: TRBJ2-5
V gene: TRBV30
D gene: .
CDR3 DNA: TGTGCCTGGAGTGTACAACAGGAGACCCAGTACTTC
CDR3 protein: CAWSVQQETQYF

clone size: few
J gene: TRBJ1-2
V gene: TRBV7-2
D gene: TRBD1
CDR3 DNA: TGTGCCAGCAGCTTACAGACGGGACAGAAGAACTATGGCTACACCTTC
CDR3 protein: CASSLQTGQKNYGYTF